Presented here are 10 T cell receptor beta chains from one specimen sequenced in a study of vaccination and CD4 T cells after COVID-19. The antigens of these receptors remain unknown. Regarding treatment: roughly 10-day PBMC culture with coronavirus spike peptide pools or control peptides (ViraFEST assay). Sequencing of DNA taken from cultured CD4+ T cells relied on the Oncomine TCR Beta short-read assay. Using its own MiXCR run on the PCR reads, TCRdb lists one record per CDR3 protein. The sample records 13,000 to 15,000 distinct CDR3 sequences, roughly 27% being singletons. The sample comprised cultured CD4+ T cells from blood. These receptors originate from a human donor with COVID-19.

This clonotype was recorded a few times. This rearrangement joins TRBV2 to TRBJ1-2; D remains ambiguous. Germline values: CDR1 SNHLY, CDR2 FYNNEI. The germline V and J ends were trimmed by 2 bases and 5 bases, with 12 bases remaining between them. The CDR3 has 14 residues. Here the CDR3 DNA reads TGTGCCAGCAGTGAATCAGGAATGGAATATGGCTACACCTTC. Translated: CASSESGMEYGYTF.

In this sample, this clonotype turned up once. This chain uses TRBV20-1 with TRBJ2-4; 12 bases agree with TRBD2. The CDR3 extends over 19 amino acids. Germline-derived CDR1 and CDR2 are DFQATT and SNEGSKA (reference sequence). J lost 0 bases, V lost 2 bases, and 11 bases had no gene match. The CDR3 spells CSARLGLAGGGLAKNIQYF. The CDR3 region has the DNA TGCAGTGCTAGACTTGGGCTAGCGGGGGGGGGCCTAGCCAAAAACATTCAGTACTTC.

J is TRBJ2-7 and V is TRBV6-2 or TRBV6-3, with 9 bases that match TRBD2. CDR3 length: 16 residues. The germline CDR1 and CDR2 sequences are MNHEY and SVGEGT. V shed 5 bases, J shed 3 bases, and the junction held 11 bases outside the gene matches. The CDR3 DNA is TGTGCCAGCAGTCCATTAGCGGGGGCCATTATCTACGAGCAGTACTTC. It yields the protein CASSPLAGAIIYEQYF.

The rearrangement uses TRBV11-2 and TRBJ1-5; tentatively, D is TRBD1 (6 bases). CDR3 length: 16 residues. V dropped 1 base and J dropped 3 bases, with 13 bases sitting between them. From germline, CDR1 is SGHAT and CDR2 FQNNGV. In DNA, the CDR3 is TGTGCCAGCAGCTTAGGACAGTGGGGGCCCAATCAGCCCCAGCATTTT. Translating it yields CASSLGQWGPNQPQHF.

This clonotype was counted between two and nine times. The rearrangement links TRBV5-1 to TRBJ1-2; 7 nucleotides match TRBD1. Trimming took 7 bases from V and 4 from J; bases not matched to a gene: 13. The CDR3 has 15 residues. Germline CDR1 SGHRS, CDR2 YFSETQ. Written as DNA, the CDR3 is TGCGCCAGCTCCCGCCAGGGGGTGGAAAGCTATGGCTACACCTTC. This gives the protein CASSRQGVESYGYTF.

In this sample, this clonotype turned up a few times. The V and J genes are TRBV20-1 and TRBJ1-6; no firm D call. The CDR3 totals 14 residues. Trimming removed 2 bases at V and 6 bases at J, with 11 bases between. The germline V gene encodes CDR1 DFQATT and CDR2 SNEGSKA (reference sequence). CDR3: CSARTRATNSPLHF. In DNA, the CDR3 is TGCAGTGCTAGAACGAGGGCCACTAATTCACCCCTCCACTTT.

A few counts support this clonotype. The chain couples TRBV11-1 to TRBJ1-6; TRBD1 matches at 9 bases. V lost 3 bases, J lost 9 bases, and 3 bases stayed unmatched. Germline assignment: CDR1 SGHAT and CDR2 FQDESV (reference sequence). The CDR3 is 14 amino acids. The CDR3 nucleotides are TGTGCCAGCAGCTTGGGACAGGGAAGTTCACCCCTCCACTTT. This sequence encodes CASSLGQGSSPLHF.

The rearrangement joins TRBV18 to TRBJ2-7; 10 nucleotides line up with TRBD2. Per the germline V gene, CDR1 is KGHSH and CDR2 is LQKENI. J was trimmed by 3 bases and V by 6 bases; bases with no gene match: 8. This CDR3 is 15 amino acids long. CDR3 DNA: TGTGCCAGCTCGTACACCGGGACTAGCGACTACGAGCAGTACTTC. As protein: CASSYTGTSDYEQYF. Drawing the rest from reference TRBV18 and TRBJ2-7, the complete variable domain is NAGVMQNPRHLVRRRGQEARLRCSPMKGHSHVYWYRQLPEEGLKFMVYLQKENIIDESGMPKERFSAEFPKEGPSILRIQQVVRGDSAAYFCASSYTGTSDYEQYFGPGTRLTVT.

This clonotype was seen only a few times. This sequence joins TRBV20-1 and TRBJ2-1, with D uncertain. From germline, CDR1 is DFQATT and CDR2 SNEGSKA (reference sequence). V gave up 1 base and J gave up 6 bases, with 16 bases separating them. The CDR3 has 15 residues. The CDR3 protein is CSARVTVVSSNEQFF. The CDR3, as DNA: TGCAGTGCTAGAGTGACGGTAGTTTCATCCAATGAGCAGTTCTTC.

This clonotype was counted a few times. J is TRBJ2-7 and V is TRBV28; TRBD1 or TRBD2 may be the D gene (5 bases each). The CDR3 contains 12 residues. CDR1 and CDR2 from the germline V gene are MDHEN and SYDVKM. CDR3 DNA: TGTGTCGGGGCCGCGCTCTCCTACGAGCAGTACTTC. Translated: CVGAALSYEQYF.